The T cell receptor beta chain described here comes from a study of T cell responses to AZD1222 COVID-19 vaccine. CDR1 and CDR2 (germline): MNHNS, SASEGT. After removal of 4 bases from V and 2 bases from J, the junction contained 9 bases not matched to a gene. CDR3 length: 16 residues. Only in-frame clones appear in the TCRdb table, and some are missing; sequencing was by immunoSEQ multiplex PCR. The sample has roughly 200,000 clones, around 90% seen once; the top ten hold roughly 4%. On this clone itself: Its target is unknown.

Study conclusions and caveats: As reported, nearly half of all spike-specific TCRs target variant regions that are unmutated.

The chain has TRBV6-1 and TRBJ2-7; 9 nucleotides match TRBD2. The sample consisted of peripheral blood, taken 28 days after the second dose of the MenACWY control vaccine. The receptor was isolated from an adult who received the MenACWY meningococcal vaccine as a control. This CDR3 is CASSGTSAFQAYEQYF. DNA for the CDR3: TGTGCCAGCAGTGGGACTAGCGCCTTCCAGGCCTACGAGCAGTACTTC.